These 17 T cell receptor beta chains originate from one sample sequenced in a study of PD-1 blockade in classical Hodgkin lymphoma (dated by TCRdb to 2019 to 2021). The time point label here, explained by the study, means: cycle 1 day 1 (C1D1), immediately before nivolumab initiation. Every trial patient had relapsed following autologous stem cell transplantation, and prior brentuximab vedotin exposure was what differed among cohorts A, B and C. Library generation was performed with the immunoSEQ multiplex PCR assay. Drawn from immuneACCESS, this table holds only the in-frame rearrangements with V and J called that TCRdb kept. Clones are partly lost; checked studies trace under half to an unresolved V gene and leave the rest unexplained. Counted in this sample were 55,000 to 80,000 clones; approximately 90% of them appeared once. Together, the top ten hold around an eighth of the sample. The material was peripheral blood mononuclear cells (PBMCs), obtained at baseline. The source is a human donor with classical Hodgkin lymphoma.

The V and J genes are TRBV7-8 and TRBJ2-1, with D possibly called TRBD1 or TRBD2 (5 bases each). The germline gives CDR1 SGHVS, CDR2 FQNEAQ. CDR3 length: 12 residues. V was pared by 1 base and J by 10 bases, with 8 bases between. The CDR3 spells CASSLGDGEQFF. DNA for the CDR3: TGTGCCAGCAGCTTAGGGGACGGGGAGCAGTTCTTC.

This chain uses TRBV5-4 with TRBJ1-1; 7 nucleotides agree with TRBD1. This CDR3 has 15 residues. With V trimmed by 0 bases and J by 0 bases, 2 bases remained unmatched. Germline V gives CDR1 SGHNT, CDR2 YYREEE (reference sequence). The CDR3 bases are TGTGCCAGCAGCTTGGCCGGGACAGTGAACACTGAAGCTTTCTTT. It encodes CASSLAGTVNTEAFF.

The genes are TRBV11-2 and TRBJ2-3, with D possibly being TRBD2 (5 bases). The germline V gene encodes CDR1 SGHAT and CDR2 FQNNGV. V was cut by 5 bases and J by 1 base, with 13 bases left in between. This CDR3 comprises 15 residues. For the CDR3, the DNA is TGTGCCAGCAGCGGTAAGCGGACCCGCACAGATACGCAGTATTTT. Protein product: CASSGKRTRTDTQYF.

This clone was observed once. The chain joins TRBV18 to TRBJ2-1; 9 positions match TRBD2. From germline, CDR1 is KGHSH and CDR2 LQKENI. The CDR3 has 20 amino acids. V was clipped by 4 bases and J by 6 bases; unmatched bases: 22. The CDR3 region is CASSLNKFYAAGGSPNEQFF. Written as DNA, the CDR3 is TGTGCCAGCTCACTAAACAAATTCTATGCGGCGGGGGGGTCGCCCAATGAGCAGTTCTTC.

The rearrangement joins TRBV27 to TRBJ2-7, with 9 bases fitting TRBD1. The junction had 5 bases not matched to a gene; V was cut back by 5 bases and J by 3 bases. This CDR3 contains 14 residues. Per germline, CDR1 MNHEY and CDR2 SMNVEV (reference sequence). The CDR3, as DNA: TGTGCCAGCAGTCGGACAGGGGAGGGCTACGAGCAGTACTTC. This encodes CASSRTGEGYEQYF.

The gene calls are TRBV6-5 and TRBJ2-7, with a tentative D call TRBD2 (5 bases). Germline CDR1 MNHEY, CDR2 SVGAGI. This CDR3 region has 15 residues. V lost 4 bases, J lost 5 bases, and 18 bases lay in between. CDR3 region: CASSSEGRSYDEQYF. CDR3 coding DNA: TGTGCCAGCAGTTCAGAAGGGAGAAGCTACGACGAGCAGTACTTC.

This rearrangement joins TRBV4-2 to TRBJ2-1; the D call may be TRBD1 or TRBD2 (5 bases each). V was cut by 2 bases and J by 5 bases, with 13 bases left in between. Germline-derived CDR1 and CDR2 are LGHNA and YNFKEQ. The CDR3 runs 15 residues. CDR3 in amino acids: CASSQTVGDHNEQFF. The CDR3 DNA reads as TGTGCCAGCAGCCAAACGGTAGGGGACCACAATGAGCAGTTCTTC.

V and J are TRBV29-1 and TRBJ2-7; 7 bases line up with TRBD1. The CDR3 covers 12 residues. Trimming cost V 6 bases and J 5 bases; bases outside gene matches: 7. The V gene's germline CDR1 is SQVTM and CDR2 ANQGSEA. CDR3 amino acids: CSVGTQGNEQYF. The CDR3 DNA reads TGCAGCGTCGGCACACAGGGGAACGAGCAGTACTTC.

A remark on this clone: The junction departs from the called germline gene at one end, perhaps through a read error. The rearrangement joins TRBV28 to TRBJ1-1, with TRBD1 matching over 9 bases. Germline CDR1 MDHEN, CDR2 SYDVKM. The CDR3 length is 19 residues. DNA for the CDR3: TGTGCCAGCAGTAGGGGGACCGGGACAGGGATCTATGGGAACTCTGAAGCTTTCTTT. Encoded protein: CASSRGTGTGIYGNSEAFF.

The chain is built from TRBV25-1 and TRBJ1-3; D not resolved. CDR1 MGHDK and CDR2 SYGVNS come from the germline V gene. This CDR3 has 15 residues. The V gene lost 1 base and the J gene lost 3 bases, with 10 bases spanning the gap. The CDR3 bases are TGTGCCAGCAGTGAATCGGAGGGCGGTGGAAACACCATATATTTT. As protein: CASSESEGGGNTIYF.

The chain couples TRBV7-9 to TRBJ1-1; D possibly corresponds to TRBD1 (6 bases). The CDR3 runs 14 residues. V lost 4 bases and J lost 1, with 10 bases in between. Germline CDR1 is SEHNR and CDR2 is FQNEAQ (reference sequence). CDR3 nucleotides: TGTGCCAGCAGCTCCTGGACAGAGAACACTGAAGCTTTCTTT. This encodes CASSSWTENTEAFF.

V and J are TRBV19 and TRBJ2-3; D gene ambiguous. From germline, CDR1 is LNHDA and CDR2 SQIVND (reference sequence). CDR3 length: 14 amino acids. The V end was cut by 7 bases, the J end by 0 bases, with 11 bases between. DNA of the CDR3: TGTGCCAGTAAGAGTAGGATTAGCACAGATACGCAGTATTTT. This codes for CASKSRISTDTQYF. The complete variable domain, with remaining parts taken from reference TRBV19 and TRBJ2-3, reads DGGITQSPKYLFRKEGQNVTLSCEQNLNHDAMYWYRQDPGQGLRLIYYSQIVNDFQKGDIAEGYSVSREKKESFPLTVTSAQKNPTAFYLCASKSRISTDTQYFGPGTRLTVL.

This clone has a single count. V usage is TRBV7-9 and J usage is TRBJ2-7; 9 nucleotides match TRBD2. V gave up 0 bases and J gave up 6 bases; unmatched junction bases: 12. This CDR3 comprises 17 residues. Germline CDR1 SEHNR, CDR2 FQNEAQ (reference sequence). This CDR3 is CASSLAFYGGGEVEQYF. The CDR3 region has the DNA TGTGCCAGCAGCTTAGCTTTTTACGGCGGGGGGGAGGTCGAGCAGTACTTC.

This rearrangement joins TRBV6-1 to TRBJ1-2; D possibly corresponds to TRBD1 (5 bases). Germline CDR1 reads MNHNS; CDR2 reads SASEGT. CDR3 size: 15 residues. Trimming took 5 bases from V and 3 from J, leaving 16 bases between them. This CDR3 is CASSSSGTWDYGYTF. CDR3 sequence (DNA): TGTGCCAGCAGTTCTTCCGGGACGTGGGACTATGGCTACACCTTC.

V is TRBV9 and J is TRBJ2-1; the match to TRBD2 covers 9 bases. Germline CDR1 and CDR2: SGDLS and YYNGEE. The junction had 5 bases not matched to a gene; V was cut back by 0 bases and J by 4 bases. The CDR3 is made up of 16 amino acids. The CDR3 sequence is CASSVGQRGAYNEQFF. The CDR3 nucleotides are TGTGCCAGCAGCGTAGGACAGCGGGGGGCGTACAATGAGCAGTTCTTC. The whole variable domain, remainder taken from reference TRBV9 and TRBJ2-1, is DSGVTQTPKHLITATGQRVTLRCSPRSGDLSVYWYQQSLDQGLQFLIQYYNGEERAKGNILERFSAQQFPDLHSELNLSSLELGDSALYFCASSVGQRGAYNEQFFGPGTRLTVL.

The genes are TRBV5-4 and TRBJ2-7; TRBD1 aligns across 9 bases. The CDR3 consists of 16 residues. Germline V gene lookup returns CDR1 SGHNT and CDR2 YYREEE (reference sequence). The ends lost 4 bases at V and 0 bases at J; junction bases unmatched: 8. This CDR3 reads CASSPIQGAPSYEQYF. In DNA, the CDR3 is TGTGCCAGCAGCCCTATACAGGGGGCTCCCTCCTACGAGCAGTACTTC.

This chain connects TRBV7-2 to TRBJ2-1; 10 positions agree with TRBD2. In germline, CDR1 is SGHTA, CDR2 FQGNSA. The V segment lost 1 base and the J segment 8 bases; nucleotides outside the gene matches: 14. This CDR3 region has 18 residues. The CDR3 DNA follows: TGTGCCAGCAGCTTAGAAGCGGGGGGGCAGTTTAGCTCCCATGAGCAGTTCTTC. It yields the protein CASSLEAGGQFSSHEQFF.